The text below deals with one T cell receptor beta chain. TCRdb's copy holds only in-frame clones and misses some; the assay was immunoSEQ multiplex PCR. The sample consists of roughly 80,000 clones, around 94% of them appearing once. This sample is drawn from a study of technical replicates of blood from a few donors. In germline, CDR1 is MDHEN, CDR2 SYDVKM. J lost 7 bases, V lost 10 bases, and 6 bases had no gene match. The CDR3 spans 12 residues. The sequenced material came from T cells isolated from PBMCs. This TCR was sampled from a human donor in good health. This chain connects TRBV28 to TRBJ2-1, with 8 bases fitting TRBD2. DNA for the CDR3: TGTGCCATACGGACTAGCTGGAATGAGCAGTTCTTC. It encodes CAIRTSWNEQFF.